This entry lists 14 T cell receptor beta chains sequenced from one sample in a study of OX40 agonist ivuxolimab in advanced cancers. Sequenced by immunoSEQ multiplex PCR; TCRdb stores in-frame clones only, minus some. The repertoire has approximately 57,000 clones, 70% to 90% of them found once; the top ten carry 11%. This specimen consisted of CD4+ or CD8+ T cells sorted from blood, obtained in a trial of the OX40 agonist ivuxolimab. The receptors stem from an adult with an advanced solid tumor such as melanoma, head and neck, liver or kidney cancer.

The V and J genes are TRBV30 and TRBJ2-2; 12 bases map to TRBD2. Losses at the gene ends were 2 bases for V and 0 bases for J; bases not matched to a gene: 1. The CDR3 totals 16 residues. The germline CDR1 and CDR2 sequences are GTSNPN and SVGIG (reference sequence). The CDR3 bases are TGTGCCTGGAGTTCTAGCGGGAGGGCGAACACCGGGGAGCTGTTTTTT. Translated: CAWSSSGRANTGELFF.

CDR3 coding DNA: TGTGCCAGCCAGCCGGGACAGGGATTATATTCACCCCTCCACTTT. It is translated as CASQPGQGLYSPLHF. The rearrangement uses TRBV18 and TRBJ1-6; 9 nucleotides line up with TRBD1. Trimming at V came to 8 bases and at J to 8 bases, leaving 10 bases not matched to a gene. This CDR3 spans 15 amino acids. The V gene's germline CDR1 is KGHSH and CDR2 LQKENI.

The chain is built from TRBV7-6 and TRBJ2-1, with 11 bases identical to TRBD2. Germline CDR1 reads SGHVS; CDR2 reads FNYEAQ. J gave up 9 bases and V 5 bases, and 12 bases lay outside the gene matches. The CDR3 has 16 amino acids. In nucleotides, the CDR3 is TGTGCCAGCAGCGGAAGTAGCGGGGGGGCTTTTGGTGAGCAGTTCTTC. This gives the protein CASSGSSGGAFGEQFF.

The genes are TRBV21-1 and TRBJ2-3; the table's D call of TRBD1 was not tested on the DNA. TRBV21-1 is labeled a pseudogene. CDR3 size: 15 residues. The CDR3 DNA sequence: TGTGCCAGCAGCCCGCCGGGACAGGGGTCTCTTACGCAGTATTTT. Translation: CASSPPGQGSLTQYF.

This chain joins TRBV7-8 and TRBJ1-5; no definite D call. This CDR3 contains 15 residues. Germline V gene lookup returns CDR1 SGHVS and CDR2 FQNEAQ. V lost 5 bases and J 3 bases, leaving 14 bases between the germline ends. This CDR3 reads CASSQDPGLNQPQHF. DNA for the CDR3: TGTGCCAGCAGCCAAGATCCGGGCCTCAATCAGCCCCAGCATTTT.

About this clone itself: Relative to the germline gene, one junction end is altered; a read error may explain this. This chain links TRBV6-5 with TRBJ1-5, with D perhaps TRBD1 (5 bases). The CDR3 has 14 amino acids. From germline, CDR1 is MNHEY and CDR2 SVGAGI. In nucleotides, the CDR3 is TGTGCCAGCAGTTCAGGGATGGGCAATCAGTCCCAGCATTTT. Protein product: CASSSGMGNQSQHF.

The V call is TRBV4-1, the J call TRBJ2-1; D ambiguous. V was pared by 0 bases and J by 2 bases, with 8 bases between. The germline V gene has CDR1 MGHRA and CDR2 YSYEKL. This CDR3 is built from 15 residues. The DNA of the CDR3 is TGCGCCAGCAGCCAAGAACGCCCAACCTACAATGAGCAGTTCTTC. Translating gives CASSQERPTYNEQFF.

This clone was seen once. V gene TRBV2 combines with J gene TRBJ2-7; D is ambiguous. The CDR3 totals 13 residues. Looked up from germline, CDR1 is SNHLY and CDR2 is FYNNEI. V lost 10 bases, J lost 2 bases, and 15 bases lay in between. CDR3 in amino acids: CATLSVSAYEQYF. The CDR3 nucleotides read TGTGCCACCCTGAGCGTCAGTGCCTACGAGCAGTACTTC.

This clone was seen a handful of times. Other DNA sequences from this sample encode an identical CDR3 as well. CDR3 nucleotide sequence: TGCAGCGCTCGATACAATGAGCAGTTCTTC. This encodes CSARYNEQFF. The chain combines TRBV29-1 with TRBJ2-1, with D unclear. The germline CDR1 and CDR2 sequences are SQVTM and ANQGSEA. Trimming took off 7 bases at V and 4 bases at J, with 5 bases between the two ends. CDR3 size: 10 residues.

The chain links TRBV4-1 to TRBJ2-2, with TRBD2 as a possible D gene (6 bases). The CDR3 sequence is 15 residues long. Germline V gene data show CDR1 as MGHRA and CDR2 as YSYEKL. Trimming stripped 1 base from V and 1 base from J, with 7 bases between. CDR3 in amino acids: CASSQVGGNTGELFF. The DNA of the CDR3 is TGCGCCAGCAGCCAAGTCGGGGGGAACACCGGGGAGCTGTTTTTT.

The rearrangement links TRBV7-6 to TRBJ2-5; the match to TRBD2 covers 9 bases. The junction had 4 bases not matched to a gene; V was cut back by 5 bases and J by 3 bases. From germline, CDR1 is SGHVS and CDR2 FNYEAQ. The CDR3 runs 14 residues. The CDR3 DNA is TGTGCCAGCAGCGATAGCGGGGGCGAAGAGACCCAGTACTTC. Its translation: CASSDSGGEETQYF.

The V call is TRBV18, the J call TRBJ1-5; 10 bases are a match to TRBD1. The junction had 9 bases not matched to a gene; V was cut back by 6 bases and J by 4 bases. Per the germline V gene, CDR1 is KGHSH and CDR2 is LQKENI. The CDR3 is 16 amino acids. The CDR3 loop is CASSPGQGEKNQPQHF. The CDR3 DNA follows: TGTGCCAGCTCGCCCGGACAGGGGGAGAAAAATCAGCCCCAGCATTTT.

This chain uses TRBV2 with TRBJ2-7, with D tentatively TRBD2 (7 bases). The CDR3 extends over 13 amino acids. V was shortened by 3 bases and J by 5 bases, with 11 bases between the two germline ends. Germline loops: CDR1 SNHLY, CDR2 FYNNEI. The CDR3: CASSDRGGNEQYF. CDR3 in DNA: TGTGCCAGCAGTGATAGGGGGGGGAACGAGCAGTACTTC.

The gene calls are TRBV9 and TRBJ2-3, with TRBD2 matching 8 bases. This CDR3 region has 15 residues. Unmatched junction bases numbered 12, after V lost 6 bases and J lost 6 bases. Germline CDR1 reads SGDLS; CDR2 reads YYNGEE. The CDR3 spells CASNPLAAQGDTQYF. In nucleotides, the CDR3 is TGTGCCAGCAACCCACTAGCGGCCCAGGGGGATACGCAGTATTTT.